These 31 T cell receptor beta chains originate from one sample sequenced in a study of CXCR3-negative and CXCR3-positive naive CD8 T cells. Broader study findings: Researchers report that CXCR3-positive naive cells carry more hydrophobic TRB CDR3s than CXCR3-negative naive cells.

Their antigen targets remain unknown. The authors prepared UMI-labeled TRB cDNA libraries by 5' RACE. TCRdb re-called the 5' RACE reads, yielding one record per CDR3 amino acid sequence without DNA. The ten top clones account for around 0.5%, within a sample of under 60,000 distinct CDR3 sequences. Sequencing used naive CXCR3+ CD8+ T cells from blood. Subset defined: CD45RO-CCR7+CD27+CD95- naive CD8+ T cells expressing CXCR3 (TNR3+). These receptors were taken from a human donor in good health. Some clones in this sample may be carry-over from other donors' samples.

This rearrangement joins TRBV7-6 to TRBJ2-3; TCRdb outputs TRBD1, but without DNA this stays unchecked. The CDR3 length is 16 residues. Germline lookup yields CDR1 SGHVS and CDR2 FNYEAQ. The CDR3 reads CASSLAGGRGTDTQYF.

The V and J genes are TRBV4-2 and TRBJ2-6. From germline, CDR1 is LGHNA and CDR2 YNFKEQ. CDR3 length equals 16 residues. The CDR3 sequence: CASSQDGGAGANVLTF.

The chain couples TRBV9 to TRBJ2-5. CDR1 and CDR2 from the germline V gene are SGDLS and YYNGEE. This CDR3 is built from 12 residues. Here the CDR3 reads CASSGLEETQYF.

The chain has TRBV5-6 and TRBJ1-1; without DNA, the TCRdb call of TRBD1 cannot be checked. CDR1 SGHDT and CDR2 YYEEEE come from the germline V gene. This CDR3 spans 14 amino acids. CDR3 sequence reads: CASSWTPIAAEAFF.

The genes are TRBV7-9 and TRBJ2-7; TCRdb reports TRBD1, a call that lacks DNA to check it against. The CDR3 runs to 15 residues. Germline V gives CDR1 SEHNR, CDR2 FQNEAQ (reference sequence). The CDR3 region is CASSLVGGPTYEQYF.

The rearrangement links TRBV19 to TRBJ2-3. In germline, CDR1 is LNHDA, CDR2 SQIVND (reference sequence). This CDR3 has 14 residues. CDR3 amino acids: CASSTRASTDTQYF.

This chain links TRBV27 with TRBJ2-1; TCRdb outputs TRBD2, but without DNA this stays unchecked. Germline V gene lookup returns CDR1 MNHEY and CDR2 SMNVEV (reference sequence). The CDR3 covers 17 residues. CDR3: CASRDRTPSGLSGEQFF.

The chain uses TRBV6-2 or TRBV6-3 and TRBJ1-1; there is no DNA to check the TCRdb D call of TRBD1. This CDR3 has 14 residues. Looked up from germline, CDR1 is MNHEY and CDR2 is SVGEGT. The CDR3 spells CASRADRRNTEAFF.

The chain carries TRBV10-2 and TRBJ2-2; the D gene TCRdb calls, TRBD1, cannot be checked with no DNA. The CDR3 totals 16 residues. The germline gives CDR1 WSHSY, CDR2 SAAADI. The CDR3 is CASSGDRTANTGELFF.

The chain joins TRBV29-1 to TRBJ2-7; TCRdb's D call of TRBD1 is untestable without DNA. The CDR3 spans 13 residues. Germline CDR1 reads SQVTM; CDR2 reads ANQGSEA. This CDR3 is CSVEETGSYEQYF.

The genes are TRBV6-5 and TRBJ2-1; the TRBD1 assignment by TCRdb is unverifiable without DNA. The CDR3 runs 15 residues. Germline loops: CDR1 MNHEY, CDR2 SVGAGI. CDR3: CASSPQGSSYNEQFF.

CDR3 region: CASSLSGQTYEQYF. The genes are TRBV27 and TRBJ2-7; TCRdb designates TRBD1, a call that cannot be tested without DNA. Germline CDR1 is MNHEY and CDR2 is SMNVEV (reference sequence). This CDR3 has 14 amino acids.

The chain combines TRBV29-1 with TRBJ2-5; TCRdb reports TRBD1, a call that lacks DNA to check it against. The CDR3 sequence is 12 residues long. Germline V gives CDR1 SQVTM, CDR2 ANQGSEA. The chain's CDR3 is CSVPRRRETQYF.

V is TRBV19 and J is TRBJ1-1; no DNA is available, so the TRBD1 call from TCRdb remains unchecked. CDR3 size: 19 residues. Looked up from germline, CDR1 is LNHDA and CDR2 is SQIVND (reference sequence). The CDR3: CASSTYVGRPGGMHTEAFF.

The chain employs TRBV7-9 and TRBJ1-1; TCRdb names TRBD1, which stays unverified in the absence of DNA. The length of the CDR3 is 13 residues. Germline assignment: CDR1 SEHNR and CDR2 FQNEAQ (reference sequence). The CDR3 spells CASSRGGEAEAFF.

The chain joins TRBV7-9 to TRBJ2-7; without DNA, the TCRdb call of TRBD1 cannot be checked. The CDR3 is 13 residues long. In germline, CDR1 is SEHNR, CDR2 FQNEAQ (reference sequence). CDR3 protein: CASSPRGGQEQYF.

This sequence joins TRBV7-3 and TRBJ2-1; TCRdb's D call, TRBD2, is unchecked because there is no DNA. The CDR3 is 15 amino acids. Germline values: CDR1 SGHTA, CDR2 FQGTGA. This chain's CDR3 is CASSFLAGGEYEQFF.

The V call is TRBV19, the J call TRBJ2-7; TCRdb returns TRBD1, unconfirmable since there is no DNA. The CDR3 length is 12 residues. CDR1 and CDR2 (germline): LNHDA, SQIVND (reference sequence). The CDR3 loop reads CASCRGRYEQYF.

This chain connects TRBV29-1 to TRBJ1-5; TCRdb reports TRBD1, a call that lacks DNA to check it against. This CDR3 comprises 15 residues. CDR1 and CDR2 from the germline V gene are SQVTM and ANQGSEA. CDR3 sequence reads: CSVEEGGTGNQPQHF.

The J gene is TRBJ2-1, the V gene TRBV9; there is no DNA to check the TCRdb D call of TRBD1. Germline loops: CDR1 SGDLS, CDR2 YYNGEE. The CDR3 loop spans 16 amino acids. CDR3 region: CASSFPRDRGHNEQFF.

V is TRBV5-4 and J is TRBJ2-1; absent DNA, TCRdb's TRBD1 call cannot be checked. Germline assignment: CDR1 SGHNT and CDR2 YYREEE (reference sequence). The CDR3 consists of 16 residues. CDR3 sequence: CASSPSPGGAYNEQFF.

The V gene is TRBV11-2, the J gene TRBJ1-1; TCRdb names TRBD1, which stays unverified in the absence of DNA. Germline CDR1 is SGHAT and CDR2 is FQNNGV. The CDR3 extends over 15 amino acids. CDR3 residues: CASSFLGGPNTEAFF.

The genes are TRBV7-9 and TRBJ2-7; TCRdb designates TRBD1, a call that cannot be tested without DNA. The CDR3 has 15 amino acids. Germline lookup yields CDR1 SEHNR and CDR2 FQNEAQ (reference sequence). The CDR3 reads CASSSPDSLTYEQYF.

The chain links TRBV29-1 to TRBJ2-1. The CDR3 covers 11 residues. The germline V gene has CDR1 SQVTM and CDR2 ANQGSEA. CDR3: CSVEPTNEQFF.

CDR3 protein: CASSRSWTSGNEQFF. This rearrangement joins TRBV4-3 to TRBJ2-1; as DNA is missing, the TRBD2 call by TCRdb cannot be tested. Germline loops: CDR1 LGHNA, CDR2 YSLEER. The CDR3 runs 15 residues.

CDR3 in amino acids: CASSSRGKTDTQYF. The chain links TRBV7-2 to TRBJ2-3; TCRdb reports TRBD2, a call that lacks DNA to check it against. Germline V CDR1 and CDR2: SGHTA, FQGNSA. The CDR3 extends over 14 amino acids.

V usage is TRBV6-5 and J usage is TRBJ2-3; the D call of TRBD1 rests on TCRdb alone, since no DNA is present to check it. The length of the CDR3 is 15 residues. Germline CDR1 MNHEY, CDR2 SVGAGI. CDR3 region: CASSPRQGGTDTQYF.

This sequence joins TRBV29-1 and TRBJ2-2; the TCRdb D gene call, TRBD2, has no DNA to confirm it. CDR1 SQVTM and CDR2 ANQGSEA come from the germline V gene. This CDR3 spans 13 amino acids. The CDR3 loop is CSVLPANTGELFF.

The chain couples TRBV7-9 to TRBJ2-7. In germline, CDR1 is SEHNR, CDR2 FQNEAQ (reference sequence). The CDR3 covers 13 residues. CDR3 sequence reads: CASSSQILYEQYF.

CDR3 in amino acids: CASSKEGSGGPTPYGYTF. This chain uses TRBV21-1 with TRBJ1-2. TRBV21-1 is tagged as a pseudogene. There are 18 residues in the CDR3.

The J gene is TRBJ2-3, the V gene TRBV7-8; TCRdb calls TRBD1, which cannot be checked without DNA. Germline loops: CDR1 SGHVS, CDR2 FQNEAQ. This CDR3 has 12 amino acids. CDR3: CASSTGRNTQYF.